This entry concerns a single T cell receptor (beta chain). Its target is unknown. CDR1 LNHDA and CDR2 SQIVND come from the germline V gene (reference sequence). The CDR3 has 11 residues. The V end was cut by 6 bases, the J end by 4 bases, with 6 bases between. The method was immunoSEQ multiplex PCR; TCRdb's version includes in-frame clones alone and lacks a portion of them. The sample holds 150,000 to 200,000 clones, roughly 92% seen once. The record originates from a study of T cell responses to AZD1222 COVID-19 vaccine. Study-wide background: Analysis merged second doses at about 4 or about 12 weeks.

The study, taken as a whole, reports: After two AZD1222 doses, spike-specific TCR breadth and depth rose versus day 0. The donors showed a predominance of white British ancestry and of females, with possible underestimation of clonal diversity. Repertoires were obtained solely post-peak T cell response.

V and J are TRBV19 and TRBJ1-1, with D hard to call. The source is an adult in good health. The source was peripheral blood, collected on day 0 of AZD1222 vaccination. CDR3 in DNA: TGTGCCAGTAGGTTCGGCACTGAAGCTTTCTTT. This gives the protein CASRFGTEAFF. Filled out from reference TRBV19 and TRBJ1-1, the complete variable domain reads DGGITQSPKYLFRKEGQNVTLSCEQNLNHDAMYWYRQDPGQGLRLIYYSQIVNDFQKGDIAEGYSVSREKKESFPLTVTSAQKNPTAFYLCASRFGTEAFFGQGTRLTVV.